A single T cell receptor beta chain is shown here with its context. Its specificity is unknown. Germline V CDR1 and CDR2: SGHRS, YFSETQ. The CDR3 loop spans 14 amino acids. V lost 4 bases to trimming and J lost 2 bases, with 12 bases between them. The data were obtained in a study of CD4 T cells in relation to SARS-CoV-2 and coronaviruses. Study-level findings and limits: No donor gave both pre-pandemic and post-infection samples. Crossreactive clones expanded significantly less to SARS-CoV-2 than monoreactive clones.

Measured with immunoSEQ multiplex PCR; TCRdb has only the in-frame clones, and not every one. Among tens of thousands of clones listed, about 92% were seen once. CD4+ T cells from unexposed donors were obtained before the COVID-19 pandemic (2011-2018). Cryopreserved PBMCs were CD4-enriched, then split into naive and memory cells. The receptor comes from a human donor in good health. The specimen was naive CD4+ T cells from PBMCs. Subset reported: naive CD4+ T cells isolated by negative enrichment. The chain is built from TRBV5-1 and TRBJ2-5; D is unclear. The CDR3 DNA reads as TGCGCCAGCAGCCCTCAGGACGGACAAGAGACCCAGTACTTC. It codes for CASSPQDGQETQYF.